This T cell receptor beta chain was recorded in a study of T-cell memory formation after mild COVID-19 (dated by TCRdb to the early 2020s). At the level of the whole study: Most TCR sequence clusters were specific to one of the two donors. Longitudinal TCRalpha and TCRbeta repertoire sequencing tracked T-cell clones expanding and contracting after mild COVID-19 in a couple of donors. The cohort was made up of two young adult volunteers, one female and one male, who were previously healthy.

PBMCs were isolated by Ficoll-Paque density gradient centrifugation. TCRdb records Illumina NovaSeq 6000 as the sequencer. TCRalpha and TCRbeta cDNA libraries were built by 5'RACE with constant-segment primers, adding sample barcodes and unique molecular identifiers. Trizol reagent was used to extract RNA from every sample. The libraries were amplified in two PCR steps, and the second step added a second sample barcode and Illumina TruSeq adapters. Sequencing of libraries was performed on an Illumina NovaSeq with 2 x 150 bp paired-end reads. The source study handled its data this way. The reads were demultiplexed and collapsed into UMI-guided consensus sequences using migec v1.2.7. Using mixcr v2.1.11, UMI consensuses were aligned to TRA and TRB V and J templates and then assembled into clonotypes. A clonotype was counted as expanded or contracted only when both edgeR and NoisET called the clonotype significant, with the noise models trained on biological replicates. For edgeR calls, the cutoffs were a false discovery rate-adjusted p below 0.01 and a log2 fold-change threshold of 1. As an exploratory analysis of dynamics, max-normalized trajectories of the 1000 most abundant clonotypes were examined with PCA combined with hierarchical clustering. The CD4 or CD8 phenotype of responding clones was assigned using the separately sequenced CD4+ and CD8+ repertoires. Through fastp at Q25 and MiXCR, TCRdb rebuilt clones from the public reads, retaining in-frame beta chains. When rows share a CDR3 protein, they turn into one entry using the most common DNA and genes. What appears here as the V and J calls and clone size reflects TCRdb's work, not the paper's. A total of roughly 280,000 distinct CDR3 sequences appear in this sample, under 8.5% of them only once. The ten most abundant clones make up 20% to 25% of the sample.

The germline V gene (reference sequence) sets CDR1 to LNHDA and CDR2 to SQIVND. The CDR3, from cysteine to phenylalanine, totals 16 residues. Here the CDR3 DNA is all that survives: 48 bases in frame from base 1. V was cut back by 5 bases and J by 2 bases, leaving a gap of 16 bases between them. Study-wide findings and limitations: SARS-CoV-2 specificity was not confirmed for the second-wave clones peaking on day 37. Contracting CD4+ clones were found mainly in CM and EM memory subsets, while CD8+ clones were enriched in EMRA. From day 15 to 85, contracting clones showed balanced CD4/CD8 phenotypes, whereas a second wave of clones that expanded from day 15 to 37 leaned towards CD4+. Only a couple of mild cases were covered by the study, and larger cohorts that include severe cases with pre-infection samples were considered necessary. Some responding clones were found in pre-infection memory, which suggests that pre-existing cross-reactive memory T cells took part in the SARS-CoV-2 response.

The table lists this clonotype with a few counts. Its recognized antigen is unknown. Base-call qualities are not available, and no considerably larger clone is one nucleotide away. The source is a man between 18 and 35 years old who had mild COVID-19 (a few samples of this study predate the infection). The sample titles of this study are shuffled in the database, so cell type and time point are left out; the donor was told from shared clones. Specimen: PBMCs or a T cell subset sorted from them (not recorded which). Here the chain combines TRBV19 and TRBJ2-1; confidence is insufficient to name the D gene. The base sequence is TGTGCCAGTAGTCCCGGCTGGAGCACCACCTACAATGAGCAGTTCTTC. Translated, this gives CASSPGWSTTYNEQFF.